The 10 T cell receptor beta chains below come from one sample, sequenced in a study of cytomegalovirus exposure and HLA in healthy donors. The PCR employed 60 Vbeta primers together with 13 Jbeta primers. Using immunoSEQ multiplex PCR, the repertoire was profiled, and TCRdb retains in-frame clones only, with some absent. The sample holds 100,000 to 150,000 clones; approximately 77% are singletons and the top ten take 0.8% to 0.95%. Sequenced sample: PBMCs. These receptors were obtained from a woman in her sixties or seventies in good health and CMV-seronegative.

This clone appeared once. The V gene is TRBV6-5, the J gene TRBJ1-1, with unresolved D. The CDR3 loop spans 13 amino acids. Germline CDR1 MNHEY, CDR2 SVGAGI. Trimming stripped 0 bases from V and 5 bases from J, with 7 bases between. The CDR3 region is CASSYSRATEAFF. CDR3 DNA sequence: TGTGCCAGCAGTTACTCGAGGGCTACTGAAGCTTTCTTT.

The chain joins TRBV7-3 to TRBJ1-1; 9 bases line up with TRBD1. This CDR3 comprises 16 residues. V lost 4 bases and J lost 0; bases outside the gene matches: 6. CDR1 and CDR2 (germline): SGHTA, FQGTGA. CDR3 amino acids: CASSSGQGLMNTEAFF. The CDR3 nucleotides are TGTGCCAGCAGCTCGGGACAGGGACTGATGAACACTGAAGCTTTCTTT.

V gene TRBV6-5 combines with J gene TRBJ1-4, with D possibly TRBD1 on 6 matching bases. The CDR3 is made up of 14 amino acids. From germline, CDR1 is MNHEY and CDR2 SVGAGI. Deletions cut 2 bases from V and 4 bases from J, with 8 bases between. This CDR3 reads CASSYGGRNEKLFF. CDR3 sequence (DNA): TGTGCCAGCAGTTACGGGGGCCGTAATGAAAAACTGTTTTTT.

The chain links TRBV9 to TRBJ2-7; unclear D gene. Germline V gives CDR1 SGDLS, CDR2 YYNGEE. Between the trimmed V and J ends, which lost 4 bases and 6 bases, there was a span of 14 bases. There are 13 residues in the CDR3. CDR3 DNA sequence: TGTGCCAGCAGCCGCACCTTGGTCGGCGAGCAGTACTTC. This encodes CASSRTLVGEQYF.

The chain combines TRBV7-3 with TRBJ2-5; D is perhaps TRBD2 (6 bases). The CDR3 is made up of 13 amino acids. Trimming shortened V by 1 base and J by 4 bases, and 7 bases separated the two germline ends. In germline, CDR1 is SGHTA, CDR2 FQGTGA. CDR3 nucleotide sequence: TGTGCCAGCAGCTTAAGGGGAGGAGAGACCCAGTACTTC. Translated, it gives CASSLRGGETQYF.

The rearrangement links TRBV5-1 to TRBJ2-7; 15 nucleotides align to TRBD2. Germline lookup yields CDR1 SGHRS and CDR2 YFSETQ. This CDR3 is built from 19 residues. With 4 bases clipped from V and 0 bases from J, the junction kept 11 bases outside the gene matches. CDR3 residues: CASSRTGTSGRIGSYEQYF. Here the CDR3 DNA reads TGCGCCAGCAGCCGGACGGGGACTAGCGGGAGGATTGGCTCCTACGAGCAGTACTTC.

V usage is TRBV7-2 and J usage is TRBJ1-5; TRBD1 aligns across 7 bases. With 0 bases clipped from V and 2 bases from J, the junction kept 7 bases outside the gene matches. From germline, CDR1 is SGHTA and CDR2 FQGNSA. The CDR3 is made up of 17 amino acids. As DNA, the CDR3 is TGTGCCAGCAGCTTAGCGTCACAGGGGATGGGCAATCAGCCCCAGCATTTT. The encoded protein is CASSLASQGMGNQPQHF. The whole variable domain, filled in from reference TRBV7-2 and TRBJ1-5, reads GAGVSQSPSNKVTEKGKDVELRCDPISGHTALYWYRQSLGQGLEFLIYFQGNSAPDKSGLPSDRFSAERTGGSVSTLTIQRTQQEDSAVYLCASSLASQGMGNQPQHFGDGTRLSIL.

CDR3 sequence reads: CASRRTGGDEQFF. The CDR3 nucleotides are TGTGCCAGCAGGAGGACAGGGGGCGATGAGCAGTTCTTC. The genes are TRBV6-5 and TRBJ2-1; 11 nucleotides align to TRBD1. CDR3 length: 13 amino acids. Germline assignment: CDR1 MNHEY and CDR2 SVGAGI. V gave up 6 bases and J gave up 8 bases; unmatched junction bases: 3.

Here the CDR3 DNA reads TGTGCCAGCAGCTTGTCAATAGCGGGCAATCAGCCCCAGCATTTT. It codes for CASSLSIAGNQPQHF. The chain combines TRBV5-6 with TRBJ1-5; no firm D call. The germline gives CDR1 SGHDT, CDR2 YYEEEE. Trimming took off 1 base at V and 2 bases at J, with 10 bases between the two ends. The CDR3 totals 15 residues. Complete variable domain (other parts from reference TRBV5-6 and TRBJ1-5): DAGVTQSPTHLIKTRGQQVTLRCSPKSGHDTVSWYQQALGQGPQFIFQYYEEEERQRGNFPDRFSGHQFPNYSSELNVNALLLGDSALYLCASSLSIAGNQPQHFGDGTRLSIL.

The V gene is TRBV5-5, the J gene TRBJ1-5; D ambiguous. The germline CDR1 and CDR2 sequences are SGHKS and YYEKEE (reference sequence). V was cut by 2 bases and J by 3 bases, with 6 bases left in between. This CDR3 comprises 13 residues. The CDR3 is CASSFVVNQPQHF. The DNA of the CDR3 is TGTGCCAGCAGCTTCGTAGTCAATCAGCCCCAGCATTTT.